The 8 T cell receptor beta chains below come from one sample, sequenced in a study of CD4 T cells in relation to SARS-CoV-2 and coronaviruses. Profiled with immunoSEQ multiplex PCR; TCRdb holds only in-frame clones, not every one. The sample contains about 64,000 clones, about 95% of which appear only once. Before the COVID-19 pandemic, during about 2010-2019, CD4+ T cells were taken from unexposed donors. The sequenced material came from naive CD4+ T cells from PBMCs. Subset in this sample: naive CD4+ T cells isolated by negative enrichment. The receptors come from a human donor in good health.

The chain has TRBV7-2 and TRBJ2-7; 10 bases agree with TRBD1. CDR1 SGHTA and CDR2 FQGNSA come from the germline V gene. V shed 6 bases and J 0 bases; nucleotides not matched to a gene: 2. The CDR3 covers 14 residues. DNA of the CDR3: TGTGCCAGCAGGTGGACAGGGGGCTCCTACGAGCAGTACTTC. This codes for CASRWTGGSYEQYF. Drawing the rest from reference TRBV7-2 and TRBJ2-7, the complete variable domain is GAGVSQSPSNKVTEKGKDVELRCDPISGHTALYWYRQSLGQGLEFLIYFQGNSAPDKSGLPSDRFSAERTGGSVSTLTIQRTQQEDSAVYLCASRWTGGSYEQYFGPGTRLTVT.

The V gene is TRBV7-3, the J gene TRBJ2-1; D is unclear. Germline V gene sequence: CDR1 SGHTA, CDR2 FQGTGA. This CDR3 is 15 amino acids long. V was shortened by 0 bases and J by 4 bases, with 10 bases between the two germline ends. CDR3 coding DNA: TGTGCCAGCAGCTTAACGGGCAGCGCATACAATGAGCAGTTCTTC. It is translated as CASSLTGSAYNEQFF.

The J gene is TRBJ2-1, the V gene TRBV18, with 10 bases identical to TRBD2. The CDR3 has 15 residues. Losses at the gene ends were 4 bases for V and 8 bases for J; bases not matched to a gene: 8. Germline V gives CDR1 KGHSH, CDR2 LQKENI. For the CDR3, the DNA is TGTGCCAGCTCACAGGAGGCTAGCGGGAGCTATGAGCAGTTCTTC. This gives the protein CASSQEASGSYEQFF.

In its sample, this clone was seen once. This chain connects TRBV6-5 to TRBJ1-2; D is perhaps TRBD1 (5 bases). This CDR3 has 16 amino acids. CDR1 MNHEY and CDR2 SVGAGI come from the germline V gene. With 0 bases removed from V and 7 bases from J, the gap between germline ends came to 18 bases. The CDR3 loop reads CASSYSITGVSGGYTF. The CDR3 DNA reads TGTGCCAGCAGTTACTCGATCACGGGGGTCTCAGGTGGCTACACCTTC.

This chain joins TRBV3-1 (or the pseudogene TRBV3-2) and TRBJ1-1; 7 nucleotides agree with TRBD1. Germline V gives CDR1 LGHDT, CDR2 YNNKEL (reference sequence). The V and J ends lost 5 bases and 1 base, in that order; junction bases with no gene match: 7. This CDR3 region has 15 residues. The CDR3 is CASSGQDRSNTEAFF. The DNA of the CDR3 is TGTGCCAGCAGCGGTCAGGACAGGTCGAACACTGAAGCTTTCTTT.

The V call is TRBV7-3, the J call TRBJ2-1, with D possibly TRBD1 on 5 matching bases. CDR3 size: 14 residues. Germline V gene sequence: CDR1 SGHTA, CDR2 FQGTGA. V shed 5 bases and J shed 6 bases, with 14 bases lying between them. CDR3 sequence (DNA): TGTGCCAGCAGCGCAGAAAGGGGCCCCAATGAGCAGTTCTTC. This translates into CASSAERGPNEQFF.

The gene calls are TRBV18 and TRBJ1-1; tentative D call: TRBD1 (5 bases). Trimming took off 3 bases at V and 5 bases at J, with 10 bases between the two ends. The germline V gene encodes CDR1 KGHSH and CDR2 LQKENI. The CDR3 totals 13 residues. The DNA of the CDR3 is TGTGCCAGCTCACCCCAGGGAAAGACTGAAGCTTTCTTT. Translated: CASSPQGKTEAFF.

The chain employs TRBV9 and TRBJ2-5, with TRBD2 as a possible D gene (5 bases). Germline-derived CDR1 and CDR2 are SGDLS and YYNGEE. Trimming stripped 4 bases from V and 4 bases from J, with 8 bases between. This CDR3 contains 12 residues. The CDR3 here is CASSSGLETQYF. The CDR3, as DNA: TGTGCCAGCAGCTCGGGGTTAGAGACCCAGTACTTC.